This is a list of T cell receptor beta chains from one sample in a study of regulatory T cells in long-lasting Graves disease. TCRdb used MiXCR to reprocess the multiplex PCR reads, holding one entry per CDR3 protein. The data show some 280,000 distinct CDR3 sequences, around 23% seen once. The material sequenced was peripheral blood mononuclear cells (PBMCs), taken when the disease was refractory, from a patient treated with antithyroid drugs. Receptor source: a female donor with Graves disease. The CDR3 runs from the conserved cysteine through the conserved F or W. D genes are given only for firm matches. For some rows the clone size is stated as once, few or many, or as a class when expanded; others skip it.

J gene: TRBJ2-7
clone size: many
V gene: TRBV7-2
D gene: .
CDR3 DNA: TGTGCCAGCGGCCAGGACAACATCCACGAGCAGTACTTC
CDR3 protein: CASGQDNIHEQYF

J gene: TRBJ1-6
clone size: .
V gene: TRBV19
D gene: .
CDR3 DNA: TGTGCCAGTAGTATTGAGGACTCCTATAATTCACCCCTCCACTTT
CDR3 protein: CASSIEDSYNSPLHF

J gene: TRBJ2-3
clone size: few
V gene: TRBV29-1
D gene: TRBD2
CDR3 DNA: TGCAGCGTTGATGGACTCCTAGCGGGAGGCAAGGTAGCAGATACGCAGTATTTT
CDR3 protein: CSVDGLLAGGKVADTQYF

J gene: TRBJ2-5
clone size: few
V gene: TRBV19
D gene: TRBD1
CDR3 DNA: TGTGCCAGTAGCCGACAGGGGGGAGAGACCCAGTACTTC
CDR3 protein: CASSRQGGETQYF

J gene: TRBJ2-7
clone size: many
V gene: TRBV28
D gene: .
CDR3 DNA: TGTGCCAGCAGTTTATCTCGGCGGGGGCAGGGGGTGTTGAACTACGAGCAGTACTTC
CDR3 protein: CASSLSRRGQGVLNYEQYF

J gene: TRBJ2-7
clone size: .
V gene: TRBV20-1
D gene: TRBD2
CDR3 DNA: TGCAGTGCTAGGTCGTTAGCGGGAGGGCCAAACGAGCAGTACTTC
CDR3 protein: CSARSLAGGPNEQYF

J gene: TRBJ1-6
clone size: .
V gene: TRBV15
D gene: TRBD1
CDR3 DNA: TGTGCCACCAGCAGAGCGGACAGGCTAAATTCACCCCTCCACTTT
CDR3 protein: CATSRADRLNSPLHF

J gene: TRBJ2-3
clone size: .
V gene: TRBV4-2
D gene: TRBD2
CDR3 DNA: TGTGCCAGCAGCCAAGGGTCGGGAGGGACAGATACGCAGTATTTT
CDR3 protein: CASSQGSGGTDTQYF

J gene: TRBJ1-2
clone size: many
V gene: TRBV5-1
D gene: TRBD1
CDR3 DNA: TGCGCCAGCAGCTGGGGACAGGACTATGGCTACACCTTC
CDR3 protein: CASSWGQDYGYTF

J gene: TRBJ2-5
clone size: many
V gene: TRBV6-1
D gene: TRBD2
CDR3 DNA: TGTGCCAGCAAACCTAGCGGGAGAGGAGAGACCCAGTACTTC
CDR3 protein: CASKPSGRGETQYF

J gene: TRBJ1-3
clone size: .
V gene: TRBV3-1
D gene: .
CDR3 DNA: TGTGTCAGCAGCCAAGAAGGGGGAGGCGGAAACACCATATATTTT
CDR3 protein: CVSSQEGGGGNTIYF

J gene: TRBJ2-5
clone size: .
V gene: TRBV29-1
D gene: .
CDR3 DNA: TGCAGCGTTGAAGATAACGGTTTTGGACAAGAGACCCAGTACTTC
CDR3 protein: CSVEDNGFGQETQYF

J gene: TRBJ1-5
clone size: .
V gene: TRBV12-3/TRBV12-4
D gene: .
CDR3 DNA: TGTGCCAGCAGTTTAAGGGAGGCGCGCAATCAGCCCCAGCATTTT
CDR3 protein: CASSLREARNQPQHF

J gene: TRBJ1-4
clone size: .
V gene: TRBV11-2
D gene: .
CDR3 DNA: TGTGCCAGCAGCTTGTTAGTACAGTCTAATGAAAAACTGTTTTTT
CDR3 protein: CASSLLVQSNEKLFF

J gene: TRBJ1-4
clone size: few
V gene: TRBV10-2
D gene: .
CDR3 DNA: TGCGCCAGCAGTAGCCTCGGGACGGATGAAAAACTGTTTTTT
CDR3 protein: CASSSLGTDEKLFF

J gene: TRBJ2-5
clone size: .
V gene: TRBV7-3
D gene: .
CDR3 DNA: TGTGCCAGCAGCTTTGGCCGACAGTACCAAGAGACCCAGTACTTC
CDR3 protein: CASSFGRQYQETQYF

J gene: TRBJ2-7
clone size: few
V gene: TRBV4-1
D gene: TRBD1
CDR3 DNA: TGCGCCAGCAGCCCGACAGGGGGAACCTACGAGCAGTACTTC
CDR3 protein: CASSPTGGTYEQYF

J gene: TRBJ1-2
clone size: many
V gene: TRBV2
D gene: .
CDR3 DNA: TGTGCCAGCAGTGTTGTAGGACAGACCTTTTATATCTATGGCTACACCTTC
CDR3 protein: CASSVVGQTFYIYGYTF

J gene: TRBJ2-4
clone size: many
V gene: TRBV28
D gene: .
CDR3 DNA: TGTGCCAGCAACGCGGGACATAGTACAAACATTCAGTACTTC
CDR3 protein: CASNAGHSTNIQYF

J gene: TRBJ1-5
clone size: .
V gene: TRBV20-1
D gene: TRBD1
CDR3 DNA: TGCAGTGCTGACAGGGGGTATCAGCCCCAGCATTTT
CDR3 protein: CSADRGYQPQHF

J gene: TRBJ1-2
clone size: many
V gene: TRBV24-1
D gene: TRBD1
CDR3 DNA: TGTGCCACCAGTGATTCGGACAGGGCTATAGATGGCTACACCTTC
CDR3 protein: CATSDSDRAIDGYTF

J gene: TRBJ2-2
clone size: .
V gene: TRBV9
D gene: TRBD1
CDR3 DNA: TGTGCCAGCAGCTCCCTAAGGGGGCTGGGCACCGGGGAGCTGTTTTTT
CDR3 protein: CASSSLRGLGTGELFF

J gene: TRBJ2-7
clone size: few
V gene: TRBV6-5
D gene: .
CDR3 DNA: TGTGCCAGCAGTTACTTGTGGTCCCTGGGGAAATACGAGCAGTACTTC
CDR3 protein: CASSYLWSLGKYEQYF

J gene: TRBJ1-2
clone size: many
V gene: TRBV6-1
D gene: .
CDR3 DNA: TGTGCCAGCCGGCCGGCCTATGGCTACACCTTC
CDR3 protein: CASRPAYGYTF

J gene: TRBJ1-1
clone size: many
V gene: TRBV16
D gene: .
CDR3 DNA: TGTGCCAGCAGCCACGGGGGATTGAACACTGAAGCTTTCTTT
CDR3 protein: CASSHGGLNTEAFF

J gene: TRBJ2-1
clone size: .
V gene: TRBV12-3/TRBV12-4
D gene: .
CDR3 DNA: TGTGCCAGCAGTTTTGACACCGCACCCTACAATGAGCAGTTCTTC
CDR3 protein: CASSFDTAPYNEQFF

J gene: TRBJ1-6
clone size: .
V gene: TRBV20-1
D gene: .
CDR3 DNA: TGCAGTGCTAGAGATATAAGAGGGGCTGACAGGTATAATTCACCCCTCCACTTT
CDR3 protein: CSARDIRGADRYNSPLHF

J gene: TRBJ2-4
clone size: few
V gene: TRBV29-1
D gene: .
CDR3 DNA: TGCAGCGCCCGACAAGTAGCCAAAAACATTCAGTACTTC
CDR3 protein: CSARQVAKNIQYF

J gene: TRBJ2-7
clone size: .
V gene: TRBV30
D gene: TRBD2
CDR3 DNA: TGTGCCTGGAGTGTTCGGGGGGGGGGACTGGCCTCCTACGAGCAGTACTTC
CDR3 protein: CAWSVRGGGLASYEQYF

J gene: TRBJ1-2
clone size: many
V gene: TRBV6-5
D gene: .
CDR3 DNA: TGTGCCAGCAGTTACTCAGGGTATGATGGCTACACCTTC
CDR3 protein: CASSYSGYDGYTF

J gene: TRBJ2-7
clone size: many
V gene: TRBV11-2
D gene: .
CDR3 DNA: TGTGCCAGCAGCTTAAATCGTCCGGTGTCCTACGAGCAGTACTTC
CDR3 protein: CASSLNRPVSYEQYF

J gene: TRBJ1-5
clone size: many
V gene: TRBV27
D gene: .
CDR3 DNA: TGTGCCAGCGGAACCGGGTCGTCAATTCCCTATAGCAATCAGCCCCAGCATTTT
CDR3 protein: CASGTGSSIPYSNQPQHF

J gene: TRBJ2-7
clone size: many
V gene: TRBV6-1
D gene: .
CDR3 DNA: TGTGCCAGCAGGGGAGAGTTGAAAGGCTACGAGCAGTACTTC
CDR3 protein: CASRGELKGYEQYF

J gene: TRBJ1-1
clone size: many
V gene: TRBV2
D gene: TRBD1
CDR3 DNA: TGTGCCAGCATATTGGCAGGGGGCGCGGCTGAAGCTTTCTTT
CDR3 protein: CASILAGGAAEAFF

J gene: TRBJ1-1
clone size: .
V gene: TRBV30
D gene: .
CDR3 DNA: TGTGCCTGGAGCGGTGGCACTTGGGACACTGAAGCTTTCTTT
CDR3 protein: CAWSGGTWDTEAFF

J gene: TRBJ1-2
clone size: many
V gene: TRBV20-1
D gene: TRBD1
CDR3 DNA: TGCAGTGCCCCGAACCCCGGGACAGTCTATGGCTACACCTTC
CDR3 protein: CSAPNPGTVYGYTF

J gene: TRBJ1-6
clone size: .
V gene: TRBV28
D gene: TRBD1
CDR3 DNA: TGTGCCAGCAAAATGGCCGGGACAGGGTATTCACCCCTCCACTTT
CDR3 protein: CASKMAGTGYSPLHF

J gene: TRBJ2-7
clone size: .
V gene: TRBV18
D gene: .
CDR3 DNA: TGTGCCAGCTCAGCTCTGGGGGACAAGGCCGCCTACGAGCAGTACTTC
CDR3 protein: CASSALGDKAAYEQYF

J gene: TRBJ2-3
clone size: many
V gene: TRBV11-2
D gene: .
CDR3 DNA: TGTGCCAGCAGCTTAAATCCCGGGAGATCTCAAGGCACAGATACGCAGTATTTT
CDR3 protein: CASSLNPGRSQGTDTQYF

J gene: TRBJ1-4
clone size: few
V gene: TRBV19
D gene: .
CDR3 DNA: TGTGCCAGTAGTCTGACAGCTCCTAATGAAAAACTGTTTTTT
CDR3 protein: CASSLTAPNEKLFF

J gene: TRBJ1-2
clone size: many
V gene: TRBV25-1
D gene: TRBD1
CDR3 DNA: TGTGCCAGCAGTGAATACAGGACAGGAGGTTCTAACTATGGCTACACCTTC
CDR3 protein: CASSEYRTGGSNYGYTF

J gene: TRBJ2-3
clone size: .
V gene: TRBV2
D gene: TRBD2
CDR3 DNA: TGTGCCAGCAGTCAGCGAGCGGGAGTGGCAGATACGCAGTATTTT
CDR3 protein: CASSQRAGVADTQYF

J gene: TRBJ2-7
clone size: many
V gene: TRBV28
D gene: .
CDR3 DNA: TGTGCCAGCAGTTCCTGGGGAAATTCCCAGACAGCGCGAAGGTTACGTGGGCAGTACTTC
CDR3 protein: CASSSWGNSQTARRLRGQYF

J gene: TRBJ2-1
clone size: .
V gene: TRBV27
D gene: TRBD1
CDR3 DNA: TGTGCCAGCAGTCCGGGGACAGGGGGCCCCAATGAGCAGTTCTTC
CDR3 protein: CASSPGTGGPNEQFF

J gene: TRBJ1-1
clone size: many
V gene: TRBV6-1
D gene: .
CDR3 DNA: TGTGCCAGCAGTGAAAGACAGATGAACACTGAAGCTTTCTTT
CDR3 protein: CASSERQMNTEAFF

J gene: TRBJ1-1
clone size: few
V gene: TRBV6-2/TRBV6-3
D gene: .
CDR3 DNA: TGTGCCAGCAGTTACTCGATCCGGGTGGACACTGAAGCTTTCTTT
CDR3 protein: CASSYSIRVDTEAFF

J gene: TRBJ1-5
clone size: .
V gene: TRBV5-5
D gene: .
CDR3 DNA: TGTGCCAGCAGCCGTTTTCCTGGGACGGAAGGGGGTCAGCCCCAGCATTTT
CDR3 protein: CASSRFPGTEGGQPQHF

J gene: TRBJ1-2
clone size: many
V gene: TRBV28
D gene: TRBD1
CDR3 DNA: TGTGCCAGCAGGCCGGGACAGGGTTTGATCGGCTACACCTTC
CDR3 protein: CASRPGQGLIGYTF

J gene: TRBJ1-1
clone size: .
V gene: TRBV19
D gene: .
CDR3 DNA: TGTGCCAGTAGTATGTCAAGCGGGAACACTGAAGCTTTCTTT
CDR3 protein: CASSMSSGNTEAFF

J gene: TRBJ2-2
clone size: .
V gene: TRBV6-1
D gene: TRBD2
CDR3 DNA: TGTGCCAGCAGTACCACGACTAGCGGGAGGACCGGGGAGCTGTTTTTT
CDR3 protein: CASSTTTSGRTGELFF

J gene: TRBJ2-5
clone size: many
V gene: TRBV5-1
D gene: .
CDR3 DNA: TGCGCCAGCAGCTTGGTTCCAGGGAAGGTGGAGACCCAGTACTTC
CDR3 protein: CASSLVPGKVETQYF

J gene: TRBJ2-7
clone size: few
V gene: TRBV28
D gene: .
CDR3 DNA: TGTGCCAGCAGGTTCTATGAGGACGAGCAGTACTTC
CDR3 protein: CASRFYEDEQYF

J gene: TRBJ2-7
clone size: .
V gene: TRBV5-4
D gene: TRBD1
CDR3 DNA: TGTTCCAGCAGCTTGTCTGGGACAGGGTCCTACGAGCAGTACTTC
CDR3 protein: CSSSLSGTGSYEQYF

J gene: TRBJ2-2
clone size: .
V gene: TRBV29-1
D gene: .
CDR3 DNA: TGCAGCGCCCTGGGGGGGGCGAGCACCGGGGAGCTGTTTTTT
CDR3 protein: CSALGGASTGELFF

J gene: TRBJ2-3
clone size: .
V gene: TRBV11-2
D gene: .
CDR3 DNA: TGTGCCAGCAGCTTATTAGCGGAACCCAGCACAGATACGCAGTATTTT
CDR3 protein: CASSLLAEPSTDTQYF

J gene: TRBJ1-5
clone size: many
V gene: TRBV6-1
D gene: .
CDR3 DNA: TGTGCCAGCAGTCGCAGGGGTTCGGGCGTTGTTGATCAGCCCCAGCATTTT
CDR3 protein: CASSRRGSGVVDQPQHF

J gene: TRBJ2-1
clone size: many
V gene: TRBV5-1
D gene: .
CDR3 DNA: TGCGCCAGCAGCCCCCTAAGCCACAATGAGCAGTTCTTC
CDR3 protein: CASSPLSHNEQFF